Listed here are 20 T cell receptor beta chains from one sample, sequenced in a study of OX40 agonist ivuxolimab in advanced cancers. TCRdb keeps only in-frame clones here, not all; method: immunoSEQ multiplex PCR. The sample holds tens of thousands of clones, less than 90% seen once. Source: CD4+ or CD8+ T cells sorted from blood, taken in a trial of the OX40 agonist ivuxolimab. All receptors come from an adult with an advanced solid tumor such as melanoma, head and neck, liver or kidney cancer.

This clone has only a few counts. For the CDR3, the DNA is TGTGCCAGCAGTGATGACAGCCGGAGCTCTGGAAACACCATATATTTT. Translated: CASSDDSRSSGNTIYF. The chain joins TRBV6-1 to TRBJ1-3; maybe TRBD1 (5 bases). Germline loops: CDR1 MNHNS, CDR2 SASEGT. The CDR3 extends over 16 amino acids. V was pared by 3 bases and J by 0 bases, with 12 bases between.

V is TRBV4-3 and J is TRBJ1-1; D is perhaps TRBD1 (6 bases). Looked up from germline, CDR1 is LGHNA and CDR2 is YSLEER. This CDR3 region has 15 residues. Trimming took off 5 bases at V and 3 bases at J, with 16 bases between the two ends. CDR3 nucleotide sequence: TGCGCCAGCAGCTTCCTATTAGGGGGGGACACTGAAGCTTTCTTT. This translates into CASSFLLGGDTEAFF.

This chain links TRBV28 with TRBJ2-5; D may be TRBD2 (6 bases). The germline V gene encodes CDR1 MDHEN and CDR2 SYDVKM. The CDR3 length is 14 residues. Between the trimmed V and J ends, which lost 4 bases and 4 bases, there was a span of 13 bases. The CDR3 coding sequence is TGTGCCAGCAGTTCTGGGGACTTTCGAGAGACCCAGTACTTC. Amino acids: CASSSGDFRETQYF.

The chain carries TRBV19 and TRBJ2-1; 10 nucleotides line up with TRBD2. From germline, CDR1 is LNHDA and CDR2 SQIVND (reference sequence). The CDR3 contains 16 residues. V lost 8 bases to trimming and J lost 2 bases; unmatched junction nucleotides: 9. CDR3 region: CASQDSSGSPYNEQFF. The CDR3 nucleotides are TGTGCCAGTCAAGATTCTAGCGGGAGCCCCTACAATGAGCAGTTCTTC.

The chain is built from TRBV19 and TRBJ2-2, with D perhaps TRBD2 (6 bases). The V and J ends lost 0 bases and 2 bases respectively, with 10 bases between them. This CDR3 has 16 residues. Looked up from germline, CDR1 is LNHDA and CDR2 is SQIVND (reference sequence). CDR3 coding DNA: TGTGCCAGTAGTATAGATCGCGGGATTAACACCGGGGAGCTGTTTTTT. Translation gives CASSIDRGINTGELFF.

This chain connects TRBV5-1 to TRBJ2-3; D is unclear. Germline loops: CDR1 SGHRS, CDR2 YFSETQ. V lost 0 bases to trimming and J lost 2 bases, with 16 bases between them. This CDR3 has 17 residues. The CDR3 bases are TGCGCCAGCAGCTTGGTTGACTTTTCCTCATTCACAGATACGCAGTATTTT. As protein: CASSLVDFSSFTDTQYF.

The V call is TRBV5-1, the J call TRBJ2-7; 7 nucleotides align to TRBD1. The V gene end was trimmed by 4 bases and the J gene end by 2 bases; junction bases not matched to a gene: 6. From germline, CDR1 is SGHRS and CDR2 YFSETQ. The CDR3 has 14 residues. CDR3: CASSQLTGTYEQYF. The DNA of the CDR3 is TGCGCCAGCAGCCAATTGACAGGGACCTACGAGCAGTACTTC.

The CDR3 here is CASSLEQGGYGYTF. CDR3 nucleotide sequence: TGTGCCAGCAGCTTAGAACAGGGAGGTTATGGCTACACCTTC. The rearrangement uses TRBV4-2 and TRBJ1-2; D is possibly TRBD1 (6 bases). The V gene's germline CDR1 is LGHNA and CDR2 YNFKEQ. Trimming took 5 bases from V and 5 from J, leaving 15 bases between them. This CDR3 has 14 residues.

The rearrangement links TRBV15 to TRBJ2-2, with a tentative D call TRBD1 (6 bases). CDR3 size: 13 residues. Trimming stripped 3 bases from V and 8 bases from J, with 10 bases between. The germline V gene encodes CDR1 LNHNV and CDR2 YYDKDF (reference sequence). The DNA for the CDR3 is TGTGCCACCAGCAGCGAGGGGGAAGGGGAGCTGTTTTTT. This translates into CATSSEGEGELFF.

The chain is built from TRBV6-6 and TRBJ2-6, with no clear D. V was shortened by 6 bases and J by 0 bases, with 6 bases between the two germline ends. The CDR3 totals 14 residues. Germline CDR1 is MNHNY and CDR2 is SVGAGI (reference sequence). This CDR3 is CASSDHSGANVLTF. CDR3 coding DNA: TGTGCCAGCAGCGATCACTCTGGGGCCAACGTCCTGACTTTC.

The chain employs TRBV14 and TRBJ1-2, with D maybe TRBD1 (6 bases). The CDR3 runs 15 residues. The germline CDR1 and CDR2 sequences are SGHDN and FVKESK. V lost 0 bases and J lost 8, with 16 bases in between. CDR3 sequence reads: CASSQDLRDTSGYTF. The CDR3 bases are TGTGCCAGCAGCCAAGATCTACGGGACACGAGCGGCTACACCTTC.

The rearrangement joins TRBV11-3 to TRBJ2-1; TRBD2 aligns across 7 bases. The CDR3 runs 14 residues. V lost 3 bases to trimming and J lost 6 bases; unmatched junction nucleotides: 5. The germline V gene encodes CDR1 SGHNT and CDR2 YENEEA. For the CDR3, the DNA is TGTGCCAGCAGCTTTAGGCGGGAGACCAATGAGCAGTTCTTC. The encoded protein is CASSFRRETNEQFF.

This sequence joins TRBV6-5 and TRBJ1-2; D remains unclear. The CDR3 is 12 amino acids. V lost 5 bases, J lost 7 bases, and 11 bases lay in between. Germline values: CDR1 MNHEY, CDR2 SVGAGI. CDR3 coding DNA: TGTGCCAGCAGTCCGCAAAACGGTGGCTACACCTTC. Translated, it gives CASSPQNGGYTF.

This clone was seen more than once but under ten times. V gene TRBV4-1 combines with J gene TRBJ1-1, with D maybe TRBD1 (6 bases). Germline values: CDR1 MGHRA, CDR2 YSYEKL. The CDR3 has 14 residues. V was cut by 6 bases and J by 0 bases, with 11 bases left in between. The CDR3 protein is CASRRQVLNTEAFF. The CDR3 DNA sequence: TGCGCCAGCAGAAGACAGGTCCTGAACACTGAAGCTTTCTTT.

This chain connects TRBV5-4 to TRBJ1-1; 8 bases map to TRBD1. The germline V gene has CDR1 SGHNT and CDR2 YYREEE (reference sequence). The junction had 11 bases not matched to a gene; V was cut back by 4 bases and J by 6 bases. This CDR3 has 15 amino acids. CDR3 sequence (DNA): TGTGCCAGCAGCGTCCGGGACAGGTACCTCCCTGAAGCTTTCTTT. Translating it yields CASSVRDRYLPEAFF. The full variable domain, rest sourced from reference TRBV5-4 and TRBJ1-1, is ETGVTQSPTHLIKTRGQQVTLRCSSQSGHNTVSWYQQALGQGPQFIFQYYREEENGRGNFPPRFSGLQFPNYSSELNVNALELDDSALYLCASSVRDRYLPEAFFGQGTRLTVV.

This chain joins TRBV7-9 and TRBJ2-3, with TRBD1 matching 7 bases. Losses at the gene ends were 5 bases for V and 5 bases for J; bases not matched to a gene: 7. Germline V lookup: CDR1 SEHNR, CDR2 FQNEAQ (reference sequence). The CDR3 has 14 amino acids. This CDR3 reads CASSPLTGLDTQYF. The CDR3 region has the DNA TGTGCCAGCAGCCCATTGACAGGGCTAGATACGCAGTATTTT.

The J gene is TRBJ2-5, the V gene TRBV11-2; D is tentatively TRBD1 or TRBD2 (5 bases each). Germline loops: CDR1 SGHAT, CDR2 FQNNGV. V lost 4 bases and J 9 bases, leaving 21 bases between the germline ends. This CDR3 is built from 15 residues. The CDR3 protein is CASSWESGTSWAQYF. CDR3 nucleotide sequence: TGTGCCAGCAGCTGGGAGTCCGGGACCTCATGGGCCCAGTACTTC. Together with reference TRBV11-2 and TRBJ2-5, the CDR3 gives the full variable domain: EAGVAQSPRYKIIEKRQSVAFWCNPISGHATLYWYQQILGQGPKLLIQFQNNGVVDDSQLPKDRFSAERLKGVDSTLKIQPAKLEDSAVYLCASSWESGTSWAQYFGPGTRLLVL.

The CDR3 bases are TGTGCCAGTACCCCGGGACGGAGCACAGATACGCAGTATTTT. This translates into CASTPGRSTDTQYF. The V gene is TRBV19, the J gene TRBJ2-3, with D tentatively TRBD1 or TRBD2 (5 bases each). CDR3 length: 14 amino acids. Germline CDR1 LNHDA, CDR2 SQIVND (reference sequence). V was pared by 7 bases and J by 0 bases, with 11 bases between.

The rearrangement joins TRBV10-3 to TRBJ1-1; a weak D match, TRBD1 (5 bases). CDR3 length: 13 amino acids. Trimming took 0 bases from V and 8 from J, leaving 10 bases between them. Germline CDR1 ENHRY, CDR2 SYGVKD. CDR3 sequence: CAISESTAGEAFF. The DNA for the CDR3 is TGTGCCATCAGTGAGTCGACAGCAGGAGAAGCTTTCTTT.

This clone was observed once. V and J are TRBV11-2 and TRBJ2-5; 7 bases are shared with TRBD2. The end of the DNA is better explained by TRBJ2-7, so the J call may be wrong. CDR1 and CDR2 from the germline V gene are SGHAT and FQNNGV. The CDR3 has 14 residues. For the CDR3, the DNA is TGTGCCAGCCGAACGGGAGGAAGCTCCTACGAGCAGTACTTC. Amino acid sequence: CASRTGGSSYEQYF.